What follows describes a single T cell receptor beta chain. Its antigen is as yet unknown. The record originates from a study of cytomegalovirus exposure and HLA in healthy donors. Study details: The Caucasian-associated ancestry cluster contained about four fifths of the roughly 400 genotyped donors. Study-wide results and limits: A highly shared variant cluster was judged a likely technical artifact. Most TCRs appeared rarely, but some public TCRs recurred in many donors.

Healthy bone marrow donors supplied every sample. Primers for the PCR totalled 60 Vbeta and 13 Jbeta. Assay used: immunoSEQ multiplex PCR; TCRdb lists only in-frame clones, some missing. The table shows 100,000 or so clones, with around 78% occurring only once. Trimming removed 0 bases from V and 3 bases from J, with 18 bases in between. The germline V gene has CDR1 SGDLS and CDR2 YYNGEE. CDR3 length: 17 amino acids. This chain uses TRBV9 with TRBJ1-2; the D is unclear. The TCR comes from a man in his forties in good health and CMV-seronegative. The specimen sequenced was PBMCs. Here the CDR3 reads CASSVAEGLGDHYGYTF. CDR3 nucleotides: TGTGCCAGCAGCGTAGCTGAGGGCCTCGGAGATCACTATGGCTACACCTTC.